This is a list of T cell receptor beta chains from one sample in a study of shared clonotypes between healthy human individuals. The method was immunoSEQ multiplex PCR; TCRdb's version includes in-frame clones alone and lacks a portion of them. The sample consists of roughly 300,000 clones, roughly 80% of them appearing once. Sequenced: memory CD4+ T cells sorted from blood. The receptors here all came from a man aged 30 to 39 in good health. The CDR3 runs from the conserved cysteine through the conserved F or W. The order of the fields is J gene, V gene, clone size, D gene, CDR3 protein, CDR3 DNA. A D gene is named only where the DNA matches it firmly. Some rows mark clone size as missing; the rest say once, few, many or name a class of expanded clone.

j_gene: TRBJ1-2
v_gene: TRBV16
abundance: .
d_gene: .
CDR3aa: CASSSTTQGGYGYTF
CDR3nt: TGTGCCAGCAGCTCCACGACACAAGGGGGCTATGGCTACACCTTC

j_gene: TRBJ2-6
v_gene: TRBV11-2
abundance: .
d_gene: .
CDR3aa: CASSVLPTQQSRANVLTF
CDR3nt: TGTGCCAGCAGCGTCTTGCCAACACAACAAAGTCGGGCCAACGTCCTGACTTTC

j_gene: TRBJ1-1
v_gene: TRBV19
abundance: .
d_gene: .
CDR3aa: CASSRQAEAFF
CDR3nt: TGTGCCAGTAGTAGGCAGGCTGAAGCTTTCTTT

j_gene: TRBJ1-1
v_gene: TRBV11-3
abundance: .
d_gene: .
CDR3aa: CASSLNSGMNTEAFF
CDR3nt: TGTGCCAGCAGCTTGAATAGCGGCATGAACACTGAAGCTTTCTTT

j_gene: TRBJ2-3
v_gene: TRBV6-4
abundance: .
d_gene: .
CDR3aa: CASSDTVSTDTQYF
CDR3nt: TGTGCCAGCAGTGACACCGTCAGCACAGATACGCAGTATTTT

j_gene: TRBJ1-5
v_gene: TRBV7-8
abundance: .
d_gene: .
CDR3aa: CASSEKQVNSNQPQHF
CDR3nt: TGTGCCAGCAGCGAAAAGCAGGTGAATAGCAATCAGCCCCAGCATTTT

j_gene: TRBJ1-3
v_gene: TRBV14
abundance: .
d_gene: .
CDR3aa: CASSQVTYSVGGFSGNTIYF
CDR3nt: TGTGCCAGCAGCCAAGTGACGTATTCGGTGGGAGGGTTCTCTGGAAACACCATATATTTT

j_gene: TRBJ2-3
v_gene: TRBV6-4
abundance: once
d_gene: TRBD2
CDR3aa: CASSLIAGGTDTQYF
CDR3nt: TGTGCCAGCAGTCTTATAGCGGGAGGAACAGATACGCAGTATTTT

j_gene: TRBJ2-1
v_gene: TRBV29-1
abundance: .
d_gene: .
CDR3aa: CSVIYNEQFF
CDR3nt: TGCAGCGTTATCTACAATGAGCAGTTCTTC

j_gene: TRBJ2-7
v_gene: TRBV11-1
abundance: .
d_gene: TRBD2
CDR3aa: CASSQGLAGYEQYF
CDR3nt: TGTGCCAGCAGCCAGGGACTAGCGGGCTACGAGCAGTACTTC

j_gene: TRBJ1-2
v_gene: TRBV28
abundance: .
d_gene: .
CDR3aa: CASSFYEGISYGYTF
CDR3nt: TGTGCCAGCAGTTTCTACGAGGGCATTTCCTATGGCTACACCTTC

j_gene: TRBJ1-6
v_gene: TRBV30
abundance: .
d_gene: .
CDR3aa: CAWSVASSYNSPLHF
CDR3nt: TGTGCCTGGAGTGTAGCGAGCTCCTATAATTCACCCCTCCACTTT

j_gene: TRBJ2-4
v_gene: TRBV2
abundance: .
d_gene: TRBD1
CDR3aa: CASNLRQGLAKNIQYF
CDR3nt: TGTGCCAGCAACCTTCGACAGGGATTAGCCAAAAACATTCAGTACTTC

j_gene: TRBJ1-5
v_gene: TRBV9
abundance: .
d_gene: .
CDR3aa: CASSVGDTITQPQHF
CDR3nt: TGTGCCAGCAGCGTAGGGGACACGATAACTCAGCCCCAGCATTTT

j_gene: TRBJ1-5
v_gene: TRBV28
abundance: .
d_gene: .
CDR3aa: CASSPSKGLGSLNQPQHF
CDR3nt: TGTGCCAGCAGTCCCTCGAAGGGACTTGGGAGCCTTAATCAGCCCCAGCATTTT

j_gene: TRBJ2-7
v_gene: TRBV11-2
abundance: .
d_gene: TRBD2
CDR3aa: CASSLVRGGEQYF
CDR3nt: TGTGCCAGCAGCTTAGTTCGGGGGGGCGAGCAGTACTTC

j_gene: TRBJ1-5
v_gene: TRBV6-5
abundance: .
d_gene: .
CDR3aa: CASRRGTGSNQPQHF
CDR3nt: TGTGCCAGCAGGCGGGGCACTGGTAGCAATCAGCCCCAGCATTTT

j_gene: TRBJ1-2
v_gene: TRBV28
abundance: .
d_gene: .
CDR3aa: CASSFQYGYTF
CDR3nt: TGTGCCAGCAGTTTTCAATATGGCTACACCTTC

j_gene: TRBJ2-1
v_gene: TRBV30
abundance: .
d_gene: TRBD2
CDR3aa: CAWLAGGHSYNEQFF
CDR3nt: TGTGCCTGGTTAGCGGGAGGGCACTCCTACAATGAGCAGTTCTTC

j_gene: TRBJ2-3
v_gene: TRBV29-1
abundance: .
d_gene: .
CDR3aa: CSVAQTTSTDTQYF
CDR3nt: TGCAGCGTTGCACAGACAACTAGCACAGATACGCAGTATTTT

j_gene: TRBJ2-2
v_gene: TRBV6-4
abundance: .
d_gene: .
CDR3aa: CASSENRGGAGELFF
CDR3nt: TGTGCCAGCAGCGAAAACAGGGGAGGGGCCGGGGAGCTGTTTTTT

j_gene: TRBJ2-7
v_gene: TRBV5-5
abundance: once
d_gene: TRBD1
CDR3aa: CASTRRGGEYEQYF
CDR3nt: TGTGCCAGCACCCGCAGAGGGGGCGAGTACGAGCAGTACTTC

j_gene: TRBJ1-5
v_gene: TRBV6-1
abundance: .
d_gene: .
CDR3aa: CASSEFDSNQPQHF
CDR3nt: TGTGCCAGCAGTGAATTCGATAGCAATCAGCCCCAGCATTTT

j_gene: TRBJ2-3
v_gene: TRBV9
abundance: .
d_gene: .
CDR3aa: CASSVEDTQYF
CDR3nt: TGTGCCAGCAGCGTAGAGGATACGCAGTATTTT

j_gene: TRBJ2-7
v_gene: TRBV5-1
abundance: .
d_gene: .
CDR3aa: CASSPTPGERVGEQYF
CDR3nt: TGCGCCAGCAGCCCCACGCCGGGGGAACGGGTCGGCGAGCAGTACTTC

j_gene: TRBJ2-3
v_gene: TRBV5-6
abundance: .
d_gene: TRBD1
CDR3aa: CASSGVGQGLREGTQYF
CDR3nt: TGTGCCAGCAGCGGAGTTGGACAGGGCTTAAGAGAGGGTACGCAGTATTTT

j_gene: TRBJ1-2
v_gene: TRBV28
abundance: .
d_gene: .
CDR3aa: CASSLAALNGYTF
CDR3nt: TGTGCCAGCAGTTTAGCGGCCTTGAATGGCTACACCTTC

j_gene: TRBJ1-2
v_gene: TRBV28
abundance: few
d_gene: .
CDR3aa: CASSLRGMDYGYTF
CDR3nt: TGTGCCAGCAGTTTAAGGGGGATGGACTATGGCTACACCTTC

j_gene: TRBJ1-4
v_gene: TRBV28
abundance: .
d_gene: .
CDR3aa: CASSPHSINEKLFF
CDR3nt: TGTGCCAGCAGTCCCCACTCGATTAATGAAAAACTGTTTTTT

j_gene: TRBJ1-5
v_gene: TRBV7-2
abundance: .
d_gene: TRBD1
CDR3aa: CASSLATDRENQPQHF
CDR3nt: TGTGCCAGCAGCTTAGCAACGGACAGGGAAAATCAGCCCCAGCATTTT

j_gene: TRBJ2-7
v_gene: TRBV7-8
abundance: .
d_gene: .
CDR3aa: CASSIREGAYEQYF
CDR3nt: TGTGCCAGCAGCATCCGAGAAGGGGCCTACGAGCAGTACTTC

j_gene: TRBJ2-7
v_gene: TRBV27
abundance: .
d_gene: TRBD1
CDR3aa: CASRRTGDYEQYF
CDR3nt: TGTGCCAGCAGGCGGACAGGTGACTATGAGCAGTACTTC

j_gene: TRBJ1-1
v_gene: TRBV10-3
abundance: .
d_gene: .
CDR3aa: CAIGVGGTEAFF
CDR3nt: TGTGCCATCGGGGTAGGGGGCACTGAAGCTTTCTTT

j_gene: TRBJ1-5
v_gene: TRBV28
abundance: .
d_gene: TRBD1
CDR3aa: CASSFRAQGNSNQPQHF
CDR3nt: TGTGCCAGCAGTTTCAGGGCACAGGGGAATAGCAATCAGCCCCAGCATTTT

j_gene: TRBJ2-3
v_gene: TRBV5-1
abundance: .
d_gene: TRBD2
CDR3aa: CASSLSAGGTDTQYF
CDR3nt: TGCGCCAGCAGCTTGTCGGCGGGGGGCACAGATACGCAGTATTTT

j_gene: TRBJ2-5
v_gene: TRBV2
abundance: .
d_gene: .
CDR3aa: CATGKGTSAQYF
CDR3nt: TGTGCCACAGGGAAGGGAACTTCGGCCCAGTACTTC

j_gene: TRBJ2-6
v_gene: TRBV5-6
abundance: .
d_gene: .
CDR3aa: CASSFSLSSGANVLTF
CDR3nt: TGTGCCAGCAGCTTTTCCCTGAGCTCTGGGGCCAACGTCCTGACTTTC

j_gene: TRBJ2-7
v_gene: TRBV27
abundance: .
d_gene: TRBD2
CDR3aa: CASSSLAGGLNEQYF
CDR3nt: TGTGCCAGCAGTTCACTAGCGGGAGGGCTGAACGAGCAGTACTTC

j_gene: TRBJ2-7
v_gene: TRBV15
abundance: .
d_gene: .
CDR3aa: CATSKGGTTYEQYF
CDR3nt: TGTGCCACCAGTAAGGGTGGGACCACTTACGAGCAGTACTTC